What follows are 28 T cell receptor beta chains derived from one specimen sequenced in a study of PD-L1 blockade in urothelial cancer. Produced via immunoSEQ multiplex PCR; TCRdb's table is partial and in-frame only. The table has 90,000 to 100,000 clones, around 91% seen once; the top ten hold around 1.7%. As for time point: pretreatment peripheral blood. This specimen consisted of PBMCs, obtained around atezolizumab (anti-PD-L1) treatment. The receptors originated from a man aged 55-75 years with urothelial cancer.

The V call is TRBV4-2, the J call TRBJ2-7; D unresolved. The CDR3 loop spans 16 amino acids. Germline loops: CDR1 LGHNA, CDR2 YNFKEQ. Trimming stripped 0 bases from V and 4 bases from J, with 16 bases between. DNA of the CDR3: TGTGCCAGCAGCCAAGAACACCCTAGAGATAAGTACGAGCAGTACTTC. Translating gives CASSQEHPRDKYEQYF.

This chain uses TRBV6-6 with TRBJ1-6; D may be TRBD1 (6 bases). Trimming left V 2 bases short and J 8 bases short, with 13 bases between. The CDR3 is 15 residues long. Germline V gene lookup returns CDR1 MNHNY and CDR2 SVGAGI (reference sequence). CDR3: CASSYMTGGDSPLHF. The CDR3 DNA reads TGTGCCAGCAGTTACATGACAGGTGGGGATTCACCCCTCCACTTT.

This chain links TRBV28 with TRBJ2-7; D is perhaps TRBD1 (5 bases). V was trimmed by 6 bases and J by 5 bases, leaving 17 bases between them. This CDR3 has 14 residues. From germline, CDR1 is MDHEN and CDR2 SYDVKM. The CDR3 spells CASRPGQAANEQYF. DNA for the CDR3: TGTGCCAGCAGACCAGGGCAGGCCGCCAACGAGCAGTACTTC.

The V gene is TRBV11-2, the J gene TRBJ1-6, with 9 nucleotides matching TRBD1. Germline-derived CDR1 and CDR2 are SGHAT and FQNNGV. V was clipped by 3 bases and J by 9 bases; unmatched bases: 6. The CDR3 is made up of 15 amino acids. The CDR3, as DNA: TGTGCCAGCAGCTTGGGGACAGGGACGGGTTCACCCCTCCACTTT. Translated, it gives CASSLGTGTGSPLHF.

The chain combines TRBV7-2 with TRBJ2-7; D may be TRBD2 (6 bases). The CDR3 has 16 amino acids. The V end was cut by 0 bases, the J end by 2 bases, with 14 bases between. Per the germline V gene, CDR1 is SGHTA and CDR2 is FQGNSA. CDR3 nucleotide sequence: TGTGCCAGCAGCTTAGCCTGGGACTCTCGGGCCTACGAGCAGTACTTC. This sequence encodes CASSLAWDSRAYEQYF.

The chain is built from TRBV6-4 and TRBJ2-7; 8 bases fit TRBD1. Germline assignment: CDR1 MRHNA and CDR2 SNTAGT. The V gene end was trimmed by 3 bases and the J gene end by 3 bases; junction bases not matched to a gene: 13. The CDR3 length is 17 residues. CDR3 in DNA: TGTGCCAGCAGTGATTGTTCTCGGACAGGGAAGGACTACGAGCAGTACTTC. This encodes CASSDCSRTGKDYEQYF.

V is TRBV7-2 and J is TRBJ2-7, with 8 bases identical to TRBD1. The V gene end was trimmed by 1 base and the J gene end by 6 bases; junction bases not matched to a gene: 8. Germline V gene lookup returns CDR1 SGHTA and CDR2 FQGNSA. CDR3 length: 15 residues. CDR3 sequence reads: CASSLVPGGSSEQYF. CDR3 bases: TGTGCCAGCAGCTTAGTCCCAGGGGGCTCGTCCGAGCAGTACTTC.

The chain couples TRBV19 to TRBJ1-5; TRBD1 is a possible D gene (5 bases). Germline-derived CDR1 and CDR2 are LNHDA and SQIVND (reference sequence). V was cut by 4 bases and J by 0 bases, with 10 bases left in between. The length of the CDR3 is 15 residues. Here the CDR3 reads CASSTTVYSNQPQHF. CDR3 nucleotides: TGTGCCAGTAGTACGACAGTCTATAGCAATCAGCCCCAGCATTTT.

The chain recombines TRBV6-5 with TRBJ1-2; TRBD1 matches 8 bases. Germline V lookup: CDR1 MNHEY, CDR2 SVGAGI. The trim removed 6 bases at V and 8 bases at J, leaving 14 bases unmatched. The CDR3 is 15 residues long. The chain's CDR3 is CASSRRWTGSSGYTF. DNA of the CDR3: TGTGCCAGCAGCCGACGATGGACAGGGAGTTCGGGCTACACCTTC.

CDR3 sequence: CASSFDQGAGEAFF. The DNA for the CDR3 is TGTGCCAGCAGCTTTGATCAGGGGGCGGGTGAAGCTTTCTTT. V gene TRBV5-6 combines with J gene TRBJ1-1, with 8 positions matching TRBD1. This CDR3 region has 14 residues. Trimming took 2 bases from V and 7 from J; bases not matched to a gene: 7. CDR1 and CDR2 (germline): SGHDT, YYEEEE.

The V call is TRBV7-2, the J call TRBJ2-2, with D possibly TRBD2 on 6 matching bases. This CDR3 contains 15 residues. Germline loops: CDR1 SGHTA, CDR2 FQGNSA. Trimming pared 5 bases from V and 4 bases from J, leaving 14 bases between. The CDR3 region is CASSPRLVRTGELFF. DNA of the CDR3: TGTGCCAGCAGCCCAAGACTAGTTCGCACCGGGGAGCTGTTTTTT.

The chain has TRBV19 and TRBJ2-2; 7 nucleotides line up with TRBD2. This CDR3 has 14 amino acids. Trimming at V came to 4 bases and at J to 4 bases, leaving 3 bases not matched to a gene. The V gene's germline CDR1 is LNHDA and CDR2 SQIVND (reference sequence). The CDR3 spells CASSTRGVTGELFF. CDR3 nucleotides: TGTGCCAGTAGTACCCGGGGGGTCACCGGGGAGCTGTTTTTT. The full variable domain, with the rest looked up from reference TRBV19 and TRBJ2-2, is DGGITQSPKYLFRKEGQNVTLSCEQNLNHDAMYWYRQDPGQGLRLIYYSQIVNDFQKGDIAEGYSVSREKKESFPLTVTSAQKNPTAFYLCASSTRGVTGELFFGEGSRLTVL.

This chain connects TRBV4-2 to TRBJ2-3; the D is unclear. V lost 1 base and J lost 2, with 4 bases in between. CDR3 size: 13 residues. Germline CDR1 LGHNA, CDR2 YNFKEQ. The CDR3 nucleotides are TGTGCCAGCAGCCAAGCGTTCACAGATACGCAGTATTTT. Translating gives CASSQAFTDTQYF.

CDR3 loop: CASSYKLGGVLYF. CDR3 DNA: TGTGCCAGCAGCTACAAGCTCGGCGGGGTTTTGTATTTT. This chain uses TRBV7-2 with TRBJ2-3, with D possibly TRBD2 on 6 matching bases. CDR1 and CDR2 from the germline V gene are SGHTA and FQGNSA. CDR3 length: 13 residues. V shed 4 bases and J shed 14 bases, with 19 bases lying between them.

The rearrangement links TRBV15 to TRBJ2-1, with a tentative D call TRBD2 (7 bases). The CDR3 has 16 amino acids. Per the germline V gene, CDR1 is LNHNV and CDR2 is YYDKDF (reference sequence). V was clipped by 0 bases and J by 4 bases, with 13 bases between them. The DNA of the CDR3 is TGTGCCACCAGCAGAGATTCACGGGGGGCTTACAATGAGCAGTTCTTC. Amino acid sequence: CATSRDSRGAYNEQFF.

V usage is TRBV14 and J usage is TRBJ2-1; 8 bases fit TRBD2. Germline values: CDR1 SGHDN, CDR2 FVKESK. J was trimmed by 8 bases and V by 0 bases; bases with no gene match: 12. The CDR3 runs to 17 residues. The CDR3 DNA follows: TGTGCCAGCAGCCAAGAAGTAGGGACTAGTATCCTCGATGAGCAGTTCTTC. Encoded protein: CASSQEVGTSILDEQFF.

The chain carries TRBV9 and TRBJ2-2; 9 bases fit TRBD1. CDR3 length equals 17 residues. V lost 0 bases, J lost 7 bases, and 10 bases stayed unmatched. Germline CDR1 is SGDLS and CDR2 is YYNGEE. This chain's CDR3 is CASSVALTGGSGGELFF. The CDR3 bases are TGTGCCAGCAGCGTAGCCCTAACAGGGGGCAGTGGCGGGGAGCTGTTTTTT.

The chain uses TRBV19 and TRBJ1-2, with D unclear. The CDR3 consists of 15 residues. Between the trimmed V and J ends, which lost 5 bases and 3 bases, there was a span of 16 bases. Germline V CDR1 and CDR2: LNHDA, SQIVND (reference sequence). The DNA for the CDR3 is TGTGCCAGTAGTCCCGAAACGGACTCGTACTATGGCTACACCTTC. This gives the protein CASSPETDSYYGYTF.

This chain joins TRBV5-5 and TRBJ2-5; perhaps TRBD1 as D (5 bases). The germline V gene has CDR1 SGHKS and CDR2 YYEKEE (reference sequence). The CDR3 covers 15 residues. V gave up 4 bases and J gave up 5 bases, with 18 bases separating them. This CDR3 is CASSNTQGVGETQYF. The CDR3 region has the DNA TGTGCCAGCAGCAATACACAAGGGGTCGGGGAGACCCAGTACTTC.

V usage is TRBV11-3 and J usage is TRBJ1-5; tentatively, D is TRBD1 (5 bases). The germline gives CDR1 SGHNT, CDR2 YENEEA. V lost 0 bases, J lost 0 bases, and 15 bases lay in between. The CDR3 has 18 amino acids. The CDR3 DNA is TGTGCCAGCAGCTTAGATATAGGGGTCCTGGGTAGCAATCAGCCCCAGCATTTT. It is translated as CASSLDIGVLGSNQPQHF.

The CDR3 here is CASSLASLSGRSNEQFF. The CDR3 nucleotides are TGTGCCAGCAGCTTAGCCTCCCTTAGCGGGAGAAGCAATGAGCAGTTCTTC. The chain couples TRBV7-2 to TRBJ2-1; TRBD2 matches 9 bases. V was clipped by 0 bases and J by 6 bases; unmatched bases: 9. The germline gives CDR1 SGHTA, CDR2 FQGNSA. The length of the CDR3 is 17 residues.

The rearrangement joins TRBV4-3 to TRBJ2-5, with 9 bases lining up with TRBD2. Germline V gene data show CDR1 as LGHNA and CDR2 as YSLEER. V gave up 2 bases and J gave up 4 bases; unmatched junction bases: 5. The length of the CDR3 is 15 residues. Here the CDR3 reads CASSQIAGVGETQYF. CDR3 coding DNA: TGCGCCAGCAGCCAAATAGCGGGGGTAGGAGAGACCCAGTACTTC.

A single count supports this clone. V is TRBV30 and J is TRBJ2-7, with 8 bases identical to TRBD2. Germline CDR1 is GTSNPN and CDR2 is SVGIG (reference sequence). The CDR3 extends over 14 amino acids. V dropped 7 bases and J dropped 7; count of bases not matched to a gene: 15. The CDR3 coding sequence is TGTGCCTCGGGGGAGGCGGGAGGTGTTCTTGAGCAGTACTTC. This sequence encodes CASGEAGGVLEQYF.

This clone qualifies as medium-sized. This rearrangement joins TRBV27 to TRBJ2-5; D ambiguous. The CDR3 has 16 amino acids. Germline V lookup: CDR1 MNHEY, CDR2 SMNVEV (reference sequence). The germline V and J ends were trimmed by 5 bases and 3 bases, with 19 bases remaining between them. CDR3 loop: CASSQSVSEIKETQYF. In DNA, the CDR3 is TGTGCCAGCAGTCAGAGCGTGTCTGAAATCAAAGAGACCCAGTACTTC.

The chain recombines TRBV4-1 with TRBJ2-1; TRBD1 agrees at 7 bases. CDR3 length equals 15 residues. With V trimmed by 3 bases and J by 5 bases, 7 bases remained unmatched. Germline lookup yields CDR1 MGHRA and CDR2 YSYEKL. CDR3 sequence (DNA): TGCGCCAGCAGCCAGCCAGACAGGGCTAACAATGAGCAGTTCTTC. Protein sequence: CASSQPDRANNEQFF.

The chain employs TRBV12-5 and TRBJ2-3; possibly TRBD2 for D (6 bases). The germline CDR1 and CDR2 sequences are LGHNT and FRNRAP. The germline V and J ends were trimmed by 8 bases and 1 base, with 10 bases remaining between them. The CDR3 length is 13 residues. CDR3 in amino acids: CASSGSGTDTQYF. CDR3 DNA: TGTGCTAGTAGCGGGTCAGGCACAGATACGCAGTATTTT.

V usage is TRBV6-5 and J usage is TRBJ1-5; 8 bases fit TRBD1. This CDR3 is built from 15 residues. With V trimmed by 2 bases and J by 5 bases, 5 bases remained unmatched. Germline V gene lookup returns CDR1 MNHEY and CDR2 SVGAGI. CDR3 sequence reads: CASSYPGQGDQPQHF. DNA of the CDR3: TGTGCCAGCAGTTACCCAGGACAGGGTGATCAGCCCCAGCATTTT.

This clone was counted a single time. This chain links TRBV7-3 with TRBJ2-2, with 10 bases fitting TRBD1. The germline gives CDR1 SGHTA, CDR2 FQGTGA. J gave up 6 bases and V 5 bases, and 9 bases lay outside the gene matches. The CDR3 has 16 residues. The CDR3 DNA is TGTGCCAGCAGCCAAGACGGTGGGACAGGGGCCGGGGAGCTGTTTTTT. As protein: CASSQDGGTGAGELFF.